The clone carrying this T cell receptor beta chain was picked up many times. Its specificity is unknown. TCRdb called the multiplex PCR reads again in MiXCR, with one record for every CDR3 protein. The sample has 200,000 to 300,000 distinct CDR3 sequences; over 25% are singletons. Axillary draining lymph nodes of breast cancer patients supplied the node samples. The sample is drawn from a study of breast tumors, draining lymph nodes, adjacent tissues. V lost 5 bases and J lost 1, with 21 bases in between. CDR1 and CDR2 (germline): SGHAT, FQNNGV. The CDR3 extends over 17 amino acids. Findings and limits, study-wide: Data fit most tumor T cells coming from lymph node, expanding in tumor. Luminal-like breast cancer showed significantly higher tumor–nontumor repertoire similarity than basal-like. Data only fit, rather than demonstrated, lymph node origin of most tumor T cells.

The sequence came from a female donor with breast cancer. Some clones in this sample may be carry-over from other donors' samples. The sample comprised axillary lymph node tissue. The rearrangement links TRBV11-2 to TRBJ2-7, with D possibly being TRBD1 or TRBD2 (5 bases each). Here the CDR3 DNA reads TGTGCCAGCAGCCCATACCGGGACCCAGGCCCTTCCTACGAGCAGTACTTC. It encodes CASSPYRDPGPSYEQYF.